This entry lists 4 T cell receptor beta chains sequenced from one sample in a study of shared clonotypes between healthy human individuals. Sequencing was performed with immunoSEQ multiplex PCR; in TCRdb, only in-frame clones are kept and a portion is missing. The sample comprises roughly 2.6 million clones, over 85% of which are singletons, and 0.11% to 0.15% rests with the top ten. The material sequenced was naive CD4+ T cells sorted from blood. Subset reported: CD45RA+ positively selected. Receptors originate from a man aged 18 to 29 in good health.

This rearrangement joins TRBV4-1 to TRBJ2-4; TRBD2 agrees at 7 bases. Germline V lookup: CDR1 MGHRA, CDR2 YSYEKL. Trimming took 1 base from V and 6 from J; bases not matched to a gene: 15. The CDR3 totals 18 residues. The CDR3 region is CASSQVGRGGAMGNIQYF. CDR3 sequence (DNA): TGCGCCAGCAGCCAAGTAGGGAGGGGAGGGGCGATGGGAAACATTCAGTACTTC.

This rearrangement joins TRBV9 to TRBJ1-1, with no clear D. This CDR3 region has 13 residues. Trimming took 4 bases from V and 7 from J, leaving 14 bases between them. Per the germline V gene, CDR1 is SGDLS and CDR2 is YYNGEE. DNA for the CDR3: TGTGCCAGCAGCCCTTACGTTGTAGGTGAAGCTTTCTTT. This gives the protein CASSPYVVGEAFF.

This rearrangement joins TRBV14 to TRBJ1-4, with unresolved D. Trimming left V 3 bases short and J 0 bases short, with 8 bases between. The CDR3 is made up of 15 amino acids. Germline V gives CDR1 SGHDN, CDR2 FVKESK. CDR3 nucleotides: TGTGCCAGCAGCCACTTTTCACCAACTAATGAAAAACTGTTTTTT. This encodes CASSHFSPTNEKLFF.

The V call is TRBV29-1, the J call TRBJ2-3; D is undetermined. This CDR3 is 12 amino acids long. Between the trimmed V and J ends, which lost 3 bases and 2 bases, there was a span of 6 bases. Germline-derived CDR1 and CDR2 are SQVTM and ANQGSEA. In nucleotides, the CDR3 is TGCAGCGTTGACGCCAACACAGATACGCAGTATTTT. This sequence encodes CSVDANTDTQYF.